This entry concerns a single T cell receptor (beta chain). Template material for amplifying TCR beta CDR3 regions consisted of RNA transcripts. HTBI primers were employed in a first-round RT-PCR of the TCR CDR3. In TCRdb, the multiplex PCR reads were re-called with MiXCR into one record per CDR3 protein. This table has about 570,000 distinct CDR3 sequences, about 43% appearing once. CDR3 size: 17 residues. The germline V gene encodes CDR1 SNHLY and CDR2 FYNNEI. V trimming: 6 bases; J trimming: 2 bases; junction bases outside the gene matches: 14. This entry is derived from a study of T cells in Graves' hyperthyroidism and ophthalmopathy. Uncontrolled infections, other autoimmune diseases, pregnancy or lactation led to exclusion of patients.

This TCR derives from an adult woman with Graves' disease, either hyperthyroidism or ophthalmopathy (not recorded which). The sequencing sample was made of peripheral blood or thyroid tissue (not recorded which). This chain links TRBV2 with TRBJ2-5; 8 bases are a match to TRBD1. The CDR3 nucleotides are TGTGCCAGCAGCCAGGGGTCAGGGGGCGGACAACAAGAGACCCAGTACTTC. The encoded protein is CASSQGSGGGQQETQYF.